This entry describes one T cell receptor beta chain. No antigen is known for it. Synthesis of TCR cDNA relied on 5'RACE template switching, which attached a universal primer site and UMIs. TCRdb reanalysed the 5' RACE reads using MiXCR and keeps one entry per CDR3 protein. This table has a few hundred thousand distinct CDR3 sequences, around 12% appearing once. The data are from a study of T cells after yellow fever vaccination. Study observations and caveats: Clonotypes shared by both compartments, CD4 and CD8, made up a small share. Among primary-vaccination clones, most reappeared after the booster, at 95% to 96% for CD4 and around 91% for CD8. Sorted repertoires could include abundant contaminating clonotypes from bulk cells.

The TCR was taken from a man aged 18-30 years who received the YFV17D yellow fever vaccine. The sample was CD4+ T cells sorted from PBMCs, taken 15 days after the yellow fever booster vaccination.

The CDR3 protein is CASSQDPRRGQETQYF. The CDR3 DNA reads TGCGCCAGCAGCCAAGACCCCCGTAGGGGCCAAGAGACCCAGTACTTC. The chain employs TRBV4-1 and TRBJ2-5; TRBD1 is a possible D gene (5 bases). Germline loops: CDR1 MGHRA, CDR2 YSYEKL. The length of the CDR3 is 16 residues. The V and J ends lost 0 bases and 1 base respectively, with 12 bases between them.